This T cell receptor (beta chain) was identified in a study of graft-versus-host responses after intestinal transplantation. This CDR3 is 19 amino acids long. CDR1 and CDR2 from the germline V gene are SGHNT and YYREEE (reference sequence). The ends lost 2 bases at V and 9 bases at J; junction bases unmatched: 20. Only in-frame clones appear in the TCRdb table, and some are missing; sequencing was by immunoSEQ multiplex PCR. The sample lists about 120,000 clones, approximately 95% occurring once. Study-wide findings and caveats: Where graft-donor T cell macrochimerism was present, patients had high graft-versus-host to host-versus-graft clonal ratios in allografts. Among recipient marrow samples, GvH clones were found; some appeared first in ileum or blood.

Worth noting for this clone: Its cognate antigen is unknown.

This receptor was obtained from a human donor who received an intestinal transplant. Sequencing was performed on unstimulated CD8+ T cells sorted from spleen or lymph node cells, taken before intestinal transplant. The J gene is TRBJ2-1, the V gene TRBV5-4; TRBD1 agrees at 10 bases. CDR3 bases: TGTGCCAGCAGCTTTTCCCCATACACCGGGACAGGGGAGTGGGGTGAGCAGTTCTTC. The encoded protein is CASSFSPYTGTGEWGEQFF.